Each of the 25 T cell receptor beta chains below was sequenced from the same sample in a study of T cells in Graves' hyperthyroidism and ophthalmopathy. TCR beta CDR3 region amplification was performed from RNA transcripts. Primed by the HTBI set, a first-round RT-PCR was run on the TCR CDR3. MiXCR, applied by TCRdb to the multiplex PCR reads, yields one record per CDR3 protein. The sample yields 550,000 to 700,000 distinct CDR3 sequences, roughly 14% seen once. Sequenced sample: blood. The receptors derive from a woman in her thirties or forties with Graves' ophthalmopathy.

This clonotype was picked up many times. The CDR3 protein is CASSLGDRGGYTF. The CDR3 DNA is TGTGCCAGCAGTCTAGGGGACAGGGGTGGCTACACCTTC. This chain links TRBV12-3 or TRBV12-4 with TRBJ1-2; the match to TRBD1 covers 10 bases. The CDR3 runs to 13 residues. V lost 5 bases and J lost 7; bases outside the gene matches: 4.

The table lists this clonotype with many counts. The V gene is TRBV28, the J gene TRBJ2-2, with D maybe TRBD2 (6 bases). V lost 3 bases and J lost 2, with 10 bases in between. Germline CDR1 and CDR2: MDHEN and SYDVKM. The CDR3 contains 15 residues. The CDR3 DNA follows: TGTGCCAGCAGTTTGGGGGGAATCAACACCGGGGAGCTGTTTTTT. The encoded protein is CASSLGGINTGELFF.

The rearrangement links TRBV7-2 to TRBJ2-7, with D tentatively TRBD2 (6 bases). There are 14 residues in the CDR3. Germline loops: CDR1 SGHTA, CDR2 FQGNSA. Trimming stripped 2 bases from V and 3 bases from J, with 11 bases between. The CDR3 protein is CASSLRDSYYEQYF. The DNA for the CDR3 is TGTGCCAGCAGCTTAAGGGACTCTTACTACGAGCAGTACTTC. The entire variable domain, with the rest obtained from reference TRBV7-2 and TRBJ2-7, is as follows: GAGVSQSPSNKVTEKGKDVELRCDPISGHTALYWYRQSLGQGLEFLIYFQGNSAPDKSGLPSDRFSAERTGGSVSTLTIQRTQQEDSAVYLCASSLRDSYYEQYFGPGTRLTVT.

This clonotype was seen a few times. The CDR3 is CAARDRSNTEAFF. The DNA of the CDR3 is TGTGCCGCCAGGGACAGGTCGAACACTGAAGCTTTCTTT. The chain combines TRBV19 with TRBJ1-1; 8 bases match TRBD1. Germline CDR1 and CDR2: LNHDA and SQIVND (reference sequence). CDR3 length: 13 residues. The V gene end was trimmed by 11 bases and the J gene end by 1 base; junction bases not matched to a gene: 6.

In its sample, this clonotype was seen many times. The chain has TRBV19 and TRBJ2-2, with D perhaps matching TRBD2 (5 bases). Trimming removed 3 bases at V and 6 bases at J, with 14 bases between. CDR3 size: 15 residues. From germline, CDR1 is LNHDA and CDR2 SQIVND (reference sequence). The DNA of the CDR3 is TGTGCCAGTAGTATGCTGGGATCAGCGGCCGGGGAGCTGTTTTTT. It translates to CASSMLGSAAGELFF.

This clonotype has at least ten counts. The chain is built from TRBV7-9 and TRBJ1-1, with TRBD1 identical over 11 bases. The CDR3 length is 15 residues. Germline V gene sequence: CDR1 SEHNR, CDR2 FQNEAQ (reference sequence). Trimming removed 1 base from V and 5 bases from J; junction bases left unmatched: 3. CDR3 amino acids: CASSLVGTGGTEAFF. The DNA of the CDR3 is TGTGCCAGCAGCTTAGTTGGGACAGGGGGAACTGAAGCTTTCTTT.

The sample holds many counts of this clonotype. This chain uses TRBV19 with TRBJ1-5; D is uncertain. The CDR3 has 15 residues. Germline V gene lookup returns CDR1 LNHDA and CDR2 SQIVND (reference sequence). Trimming cost V 6 bases and J 0 bases, with 12 bases left between them. CDR3 sequence: CASRTDGNSNQPQHF. CDR3 coding DNA: TGTGCCAGTAGAACGGACGGCAATAGCAATCAGCCCCAGCATTTT.

This clonotype appeared a few times. A junction boundary mismatches the germline segment, possibly from a read error. The J gene is TRBJ1-1, the V gene TRBV18; D unclear. Germline values: CDR1 KGHSH, CDR2 LQKENI. There are 13 residues in the CDR3. CDR3 protein: CASSPTPNTEASF. CDR3 nucleotides: TGTGCCAGCTCACCAACACCGAACACTGAAGCTTCCTTT.

This clonotype has ten or more counts. An end of the junction differs from the germline gene, which may be a read error. V and J are TRBV6-2 or TRBV6-3 and TRBJ1-5; a weak D match, TRBD1 (5 bases). Looked up from germline, CDR1 is MNHEY and CDR2 is SVGEGT. The CDR3 loop spans 17 amino acids. In DNA form, the CDR3 reads TGTGCCAGCAGTAACTCCCTGACAGCTTATAGCAATCAGCCCCAGCATTTT. Protein sequence: CASSNSLTAYSNQPQHF.

There are many counts of this clonotype. V and J are TRBV7-8 and TRBJ1-2, with D possibly matching TRBD1 (6 bases). The germline V gene encodes CDR1 SGHVS and CDR2 FQNEAQ. V lost 1 base and J lost 5, with 11 bases in between. CDR3 size: 14 residues. CDR3 sequence (DNA): TGTGCCAGCAGCTTAGTCAGGGGCGCGTATGGCTACACCTTC. Protein sequence: CASSLVRGAYGYTF.

This clonotype showed up just a few times. The chain joins TRBV30 to TRBJ1-1; D remains ambiguous. This CDR3 is built from 13 residues. Germline V gives CDR1 GTSNPN, CDR2 SVGIG (reference sequence). V lost 5 bases to trimming and J lost 2 bases, with 12 bases between them. The CDR3 region is CAWGPQINTEAFF. As DNA, the CDR3 is TGTGCCTGGGGGCCGCAGATTAACACTGAAGCTTTCTTT.

The sample holds a few counts of this clonotype. V gene TRBV6-5 combines with J gene TRBJ2-6, with no clear D. The germline CDR1 and CDR2 sequences are MNHEY and SVGAGI. V lost 0 bases and J lost 1, with 7 bases in between. The CDR3 runs 16 residues. The CDR3 sequence is CASSYSKGSGANVLTF. CDR3 nucleotide sequence: TGTGCCAGCAGTTACTCGAAAGGATCTGGGGCCAACGTCCTGACTTTC.

This clonotype was detected only a few times. The rearrangement links TRBV25-1 to TRBJ2-3; D call uncertain. Trimming pared 3 bases from V and 1 base from J, leaving 11 bases between. The CDR3 has 15 amino acids. Germline V gives CDR1 MGHDK, CDR2 SYGVNS. The CDR3 coding sequence is TGTGCCAGCAGTGACGCGGAGTTCGGCACAGATACGCAGTATTTT. Protein sequence: CASSDAEFGTDTQYF.

The chain carries TRBV7-6 and TRBJ2-7; no definite D call. V gave up 3 bases and J gave up 7 bases, with 16 bases separating them. CDR1 and CDR2 (germline): SGHVS, FNYEAQ. This CDR3 region has 14 residues. Here the CDR3 DNA reads TGTGCCAGCAGCTTGGCCCCCCAGAGTGGGGAGCAGTACTTC. Translating gives CASSLAPQSGEQYF.

The gene calls are TRBV30 and TRBJ2-2; possibly TRBD1 for D (6 bases). The germline V and J ends were trimmed by 3 bases and 0 bases, with 8 bases remaining between them. The CDR3 has 14 amino acids. Germline V gene sequence: CDR1 GTSNPN, CDR2 SVGIG (reference sequence). CDR3 nucleotide sequence: TGTGCCTGGAGGAGGACAGCGAACACCGGGGAGCTGTTTTTT. Protein product: CAWRRTANTGELFF.

This clonotype occurred many times. The chain joins TRBV12-3 or TRBV12-4 to TRBJ2-7; no definite D call. This CDR3 comprises 15 residues. With 6 bases removed from V and 1 base from J, the gap between germline ends came to 16 bases. CDR3 in amino acids: CASSPRADFSYEQYF. The CDR3 DNA follows: TGTGCCAGCAGCCCTAGGGCTGATTTTTCCTACGAGCAGTACTTC.

This clonotype was seen ten or more times. Here the CDR3 reads CASSISGHPGAEAFF. CDR3 coding DNA: TGTGCCAGTAGTATTTCGGGACACCCTGGCGCTGAAGCTTTCTTT. This chain joins TRBV19 and TRBJ1-1; tentative D call: TRBD1 (6 bases). The V gene lost 3 bases and the J gene lost 6 bases, with 17 bases spanning the gap. Per the germline V gene, CDR1 is LNHDA and CDR2 is SQIVND (reference sequence). CDR3 length: 15 residues. Complete variable domain (other parts from reference TRBV19 and TRBJ1-1): DGGITQSPKYLFRKEGQNVTLSCEQNLNHDAMYWYRQDPGQGLRLIYYSQIVNDFQKGDIAEGYSVSREKKESFPLTVTSAQKNPTAFYLCASSISGHPGAEAFFGQGTRLTVV.

This clonotype was seen at least ten times. The chain has TRBV7-2 and TRBJ2-7; D tentatively fits TRBD1 or TRBD2 (6 bases each). This CDR3 has 14 amino acids. From germline, CDR1 is SGHTA and CDR2 FQGNSA. V dropped 2 bases and J dropped 2 bases, with 10 bases sitting between them. In DNA, the CDR3 is TGTGCCAGCAGCTTAAAAGGGGGGCCCTACGAGCAGTACTTC. Its translation is CASSLKGGPYEQYF.

This clonotype was counted ten times or more. The rearrangement uses TRBV28 and TRBJ1-3, with 11 bases that match TRBD1. V trimming: 2 bases; J trimming: 3 bases; junction bases outside the gene matches: 6. From germline, CDR1 is MDHEN and CDR2 SYDVKM. The CDR3 spans 17 residues. The CDR3 here is CASSLRRTGGFGNTIYF. The CDR3 coding sequence is TGTGCCAGCAGTTTACGGCGGACAGGGGGCTTTGGAAACACCATATATTTT.

This clonotype was detected many times. The genes are TRBV20-1 and TRBJ2-5; TRBD2 matches at 9 bases. CDR1 is DFQATT and CDR2 is SNEGSKA in the germline V gene (reference sequence). There are 16 residues in the CDR3. V trimming: 0 bases; J trimming: 3 bases; junction bases outside the gene matches: 8. The CDR3 protein is CSARDRSGRSEETQYF. The CDR3 DNA follows: TGCAGTGCTAGAGATCGAAGCGGGAGGTCCGAAGAGACCCAGTACTTC.

This clonotype has ten or more counts. V and J are TRBV6-1 and TRBJ2-7; D not certain. Trimming left V 1 base short and J 0 bases short, with 13 bases between. The CDR3 is 16 residues long. Germline V lookup: CDR1 MNHNS, CDR2 SASEGT. CDR3 residues: CASSEEVGDASYEQYF. The CDR3 DNA follows: TGTGCCAGCAGTGAAGAGGTAGGAGACGCCTCCTACGAGCAGTACTTC.

This clonotype was counted ten times or more. The V and J genes are TRBV11-2 and TRBJ2-7; D may correspond to TRBD1 or TRBD2 (5 bases each). Trimming stripped 5 bases from V and 5 bases from J, with 28 bases between. The germline CDR1 and CDR2 sequences are SGHAT and FQNNGV. The CDR3 runs 18 residues. The DNA of the CDR3 is TGTGCCAGCAGCATGCGAGCTCATAGGGACCCTAAGGACCACGAGCAGTACTTC. It is translated as CASSMRAHRDPKDHEQYF.

This clonotype occurred many times. The rearrangement links TRBV6-1 to TRBJ2-7, with D hard to call. Trimming left V 10 bases short and J 3 bases short, with 19 bases between. The CDR3 has 14 amino acids. Germline values: CDR1 MNHNS, CDR2 SASEGT. The CDR3 sequence: CATYTVAAGYEQYF. The CDR3 DNA is TGTGCCACCTACACGGTTGCCGCCGGCTACGAGCAGTACTTC.

The table lists this clonotype with many counts. The chain couples TRBV10-3 to TRBJ1-1; D perhaps matches TRBD1 (6 bases). V shed 1 base and J shed 6 bases, with 12 bases lying between them. The CDR3 consists of 14 residues. Looked up from germline, CDR1 is ENHRY and CDR2 is SYGVKD. For the CDR3, the DNA is TGTGCCATCAGTGAGTTTTCAGGGGCGGCTGAAGCTTTCTTT. Residues: CAISEFSGAAEAFF.

The sample holds many counts of this clonotype. The V call is TRBV28, the J call TRBJ2-5; D perhaps matches TRBD2 (6 bases). V lost 3 bases and J 4 bases, leaving 12 bases between the germline ends. Germline CDR1 is MDHEN and CDR2 is SYDVKM. The CDR3 has 14 residues. The CDR3 bases are TGTGCCAGCAGTTTGGGGCTAGCGAGAGAGACCCAGTACTTC. It yields the protein CASSLGLARETQYF.